Listed below are T cell receptor beta chains from one sample, sequenced in a study of response to subunit inactivated influenza vaccine. TCRdb independently ran MiXCR on the RT-PCR reads; one entry per CDR3 protein. The top ten hold roughly 10% of the sample, which has more than 700,000 distinct CDR3 sequences, 21% seen once. The starting material was PBMCs from blood, obtained approximately 5 days after vaccination. The source of these receptors is a man in his fifties or sixties who received an inactivated influenza vaccine. Both conserved end residues are trimmed from each CDR3. The D gene is left open where the match is weak.

V gene	D gene	J gene	CDR3 protein
TRBV30	-	TRBJ1-3	AWGGYGNTIY
TRBV11-2	-	TRBJ2-7	ASSLGPSTGRNEQY
TRBV7-3	-	TRBJ1-1	ASSLTQGRNTEAF
TRBV20-1	-	TRBJ2-1	SARDSLGGCSYNEQF
TRBV12-3/TRBV12-4	-	TRBJ2-5	ASRGTLMKTQY
TRBV10-3	TRBD1	TRBJ1-1	AIRETGGLNTEAF
TRBV18	-	TRBJ2-1	ASSAPGHYNEQF
TRBV4-2	-	TRBJ2-5	ASSQTGGTGEIQY
TRBV6-2/TRBV6-3	-	TRBJ2-1	ASSWVGENEQF
TRBV20-1	TRBD2	TRBJ2-7	SARPLAGPYEQY
TRBV7-9	-	TRBJ2-7	ASSPGVAAFFYEQY
TRBV20-1	-	TRBJ2-2	SARRRTGELF
TRBV6-2/TRBV6-3	-	TRBJ2-7	ATRDRPPRPSYEQY
TRBV24-1	TRBD1	TRBJ2-5	ATSEPTGAQETQY
TRBV7-2	-	TRBJ2-4	ASSLSQVAKNIQY
TRBV6-2/TRBV6-3	-	TRBJ1-5	ASERSSNQPQH
TRBV29-1	TRBD1	TRBJ2-5	SVGTGLTQETQY
TRBV5-1	-	TRBJ2-5	ASSRQVILGETQY
TRBV9	-	TRBJ2-5	ASSGGQQETQY
TRBV6-6	-	TRBJ2-5	ASSYSVLETQY
TRBV9	TRBD2	TRBJ2-7	ASSGTTGGSSSIEQY
TRBV30	-	TRBJ2-1	AWSATGTHKDEQF
TRBV29-1	-	TRBJ1-5	SASGSRNQPQH
TRBV24-1	TRBD1	TRBJ2-1	ATSEAGTGGGYEQF
TRBV9	-	TRBJ2-7	ASSVGTGGYYEQY
TRBV5-6	TRBD2	TRBJ2-3	ASSLAGGAGGAADTQY
TRBV6-2/TRBV6-3	-	TRBJ2-7	ASIRDGTVAYEQY
TRBV27	TRBD2	TRBJ2-1	ASSILAGGSWEQF
TRBV12-3/TRBV12-4	-	TRBJ1-3	ASSSDSRNTIY
TRBV29-1	TRBD2	TRBJ2-3	SVGGGRADTQY
TRBV20-1	-	TRBJ2-7	SAREGTRSYEQY
TRBV4-2	TRBD1	TRBJ2-5	ASSQGDRGQETQY
TRBV7-9	-	TRBJ2-5	ASSRSVLETQY
TRBV19	-	TRBJ2-7	ASSIDSGKLGTYEQY
TRBV15	-	TRBJ1-2	ATSPGQTWFGYT
TRBV29-1	-	TRBJ2-5	SVEVVQGRAQETQY
TRBV28	-	TRBJ2-1	ASSLWFYNEQF
TRBV27	TRBD2	TRBJ2-1	ASSSPTSGRYNEQF
TRBV6-2/TRBV6-3	-	TRBJ2-2	ASSYSRQDGSRRELF
TRBV6-5	TRBD1	TRBJ2-7	ASSYLGQSYEQY
TRBV6-1	-	TRBJ2-7	ASRAPGHHEQY
TRBV7-2	-	TRBJ1-1	ASSKVSGFEAF
TRBV12-3/TRBV12-4	-	TRBJ2-7	ASSPARDEQY
TRBV4-2	TRBD2	TRBJ2-7	ASSQGRGLAGIYEQY
TRBV5-1	-	TRBJ2-3	AAEVERTDTQY
TRBV14	TRBD1	TRBJ2-2	ASSQGPGGVTGELF
TRBV5-1	-	TRBJ2-1	ASSQDSSNEQF